Shown below are 21 T cell receptor beta chains from a single sample sequenced in a study of T cells in Graves' hyperthyroidism and ophthalmopathy. Amplified TCR beta CDR3 regions came from RNA transcripts. The HTBI primer set drove a first-round RT-PCR of the TCR CDR3. TCRdb redid the calling of the multiplex PCR reads with MiXCR, one entry per CDR3 protein. The sample contains about 610,000 distinct CDR3 sequences, 16% of which appear only once. The sequencing sample was made of blood. The receptors were sampled from a woman between 40 and 55 years old with Graves' ophthalmopathy.

This clonotype was seen at least ten times. This chain connects TRBV11-1 to TRBJ2-7, with D perhaps matching TRBD1 (5 bases). This CDR3 is 14 amino acids long. Per the germline V gene, CDR1 is SGHAT and CDR2 is FQDESV (reference sequence). V dropped 5 bases and J dropped 3 bases, with 14 bases sitting between them. Here the CDR3 reads CASSPLRGNYEQYF. In nucleotides, the CDR3 is TGTGCCAGCAGCCCCTTAAGGGGAAACTACGAGCAGTACTTC.

This clonotype came up many times. The gene calls are TRBV27 and TRBJ1-2; D may be TRBD1 (5 bases). CDR3 length equals 15 residues. The germline V gene encodes CDR1 MNHEY and CDR2 SMNVEV (reference sequence). Trimming removed 5 bases from V and 0 bases from J, with 13 bases in between. The chain's CDR3 is CASSPRWGTNYGYTF. In nucleotides, the CDR3 is TGTGCCAGCAGTCCCCGTTGGGGCACTAACTATGGCTACACCTTC.

The sample holds a few counts of this clonotype. The J gene is TRBJ2-7, the V gene TRBV4-1, with D tentatively TRBD1 (5 bases). This CDR3 comprises 13 residues. In germline, CDR1 is MGHRA, CDR2 YSYEKL. Trimming removed 3 bases from V and 1 base from J, with 7 bases in between. Here the CDR3 reads CASSHAGSYEQYF. CDR3 sequence (DNA): TGCGCCAGCAGCCACGCAGGGTCCTACGAGCAGTACTTC.

The chain carries TRBV12-3 or TRBV12-4 and TRBJ2-2; possibly TRBD1 for D (6 bases). The CDR3 loop spans 15 amino acids. Trimming pared 5 bases from V and 4 bases from J, leaving 14 bases between. In DNA, the CDR3 is TGTGCCAGCAGTGGGGGCAGGGCAAGCACCGGGGAGCTGTTTTTT. The encoded protein is CASSGGRASTGELFF.

Many counts were recorded for this clonotype. J is TRBJ2-5 and V is TRBV3-1, with 7 bases fitting TRBD2. The CDR3 sequence is 14 residues long. After removal of 5 bases from V and 4 bases from J, the junction contained 7 bases not matched to a gene. Germline values: CDR1 LGHDT, CDR2 YNNKEL (reference sequence). CDR3 nucleotide sequence: TGTGCCAGCAGCAGCTGGGCTAGCGGAGAGACCCAGTACTTC. Amino acid sequence: CASSSWASGETQYF.

V and J are TRBV20-1 and TRBJ2-1, with TRBD2 matching 7 bases. Germline CDR1 and CDR2: DFQATT and SNEGSKA (reference sequence). The CDR3 runs to 12 residues. V was pared by 7 bases and J by 8 bases, with 8 bases of the junction left unmatched. In DNA form, the CDR3 reads TGCAGTGTGTCGGGGGGAGGGGATGAGCAGTTCTTC. Translation: CSVSGGGDEQFF.

The gene calls are TRBV6-4 and TRBJ2-3; unclear D gene. Trimming took 7 bases from V and 8 from J, leaving 7 bases between them. Germline-derived CDR1 and CDR2 are MRHNA and SNTAGT. The CDR3 extends over 10 amino acids. The CDR3 coding sequence is TGTGCCAGCATGGCCTTTACGCAGTATTTT. This codes for CASMAFTQYF.

This clonotype was observed at least ten times. The chain uses TRBV12-3 or TRBV12-4 and TRBJ2-5; D remains unclear. The CDR3 length is 18 residues. Trimming pared 2 bases from V and 4 bases from J, leaving 23 bases between. The CDR3 DNA reads TGTGCCAGCAGTTTATCGTTCGGAGAAGACGTTACATCAGAGACCCAGTACTTC. Translated, it gives CASSLSFGEDVTSETQYF.

This clonotype was seen at least ten times. This chain uses TRBV11-2 with TRBJ2-3, with 10 bases identical to TRBD2. J lost 7 bases, V lost 1 base, and 8 bases had no gene match. CDR1 and CDR2 from the germline V gene are SGHAT and FQNNGV. The CDR3 spans 16 residues. The CDR3 loop reads CASSLAVAGGLNTQYF. CDR3 nucleotides: TGTGCCAGCAGCTTAGCCGTAGCGGGGGGTTTGAATACGCAGTATTTT.

This clonotype has at least ten counts. The chain carries TRBV5-8 and TRBJ1-1, with D possibly TRBD1 on 5 matching bases. The CDR3 loop spans 16 amino acids. Germline V CDR1 and CDR2: SGHTS, YDEGEE. V was pared by 4 bases and J by 3 bases, with 19 bases between. The CDR3 loop is CASSLHSGMVDTEAFF. The CDR3 bases are TGTGCCAGCAGCCTACATTCAGGGATGGTGGACACTGAAGCTTTCTTT.

This clonotype was counted once. CDR3 nucleotides: TGTGCCAGCAGCTCCGTGGCAGGGGCTGACATTCAGTACTTC. Protein: CASSSVAGADIQYF. V usage is TRBV12-3 or TRBV12-4 and J usage is TRBJ2-4, with D maybe TRBD1 (6 bases). The length of the CDR3 is 14 residues. V was pared by 6 bases and J by 8 bases, with 17 bases between.

This clonotype came up many times. An end of the junction differs from the germline gene, which may be a read error. The genes are TRBV7-7 and TRBJ2-1; D call uncertain. CDR1 is SSHAT and CDR2 is FNYEAQ in the germline V gene (reference sequence). The CDR3 is 13 residues long. The CDR3 loop reads CASSLAETDEQFF. The DNA for the CDR3 is TGTGCTAGCAGCTTAGCCGAGACGGATGAGCAGTTCTTC.

This clonotype was seen many times. The chain links TRBV2 to TRBJ1-5; unclear D gene. Trimming removed 7 bases from V and 6 bases from J, with 16 bases in between. This CDR3 region has 14 residues. Looked up from germline, CDR1 is SNHLY and CDR2 is FYNNEI. The CDR3: CASTVEGGGQPQHF. In DNA, the CDR3 is TGTGCCAGCACGGTTGAGGGAGGTGGTCAGCCCCAGCATTTT.

This clonotype occurred once. This rearrangement joins TRBV27 to TRBJ1-6; 8 bases are a match to TRBD1. The CDR3 is 16 residues long. Germline CDR1 and CDR2: MNHEY and SMNVEV (reference sequence). V trimming: 0 bases; J trimming: 4 bases; junction bases outside the gene matches: 2. This CDR3 reads CASSLSQGAYNSPLHF. The CDR3 region has the DNA TGTGCCAGCAGTTTATCGCAGGGGGCGTATAATTCACCCCTCCACTTT.

This clonotype was found many times. This chain uses TRBV12-3 or TRBV12-4 with TRBJ2-3; 14 nucleotides align to TRBD2. This CDR3 is built from 14 residues. Germline trimming cut 4 bases from V and 12 bases from J; bases unmatched to any gene: 6. The CDR3 bases are TGTGCCAGCAGTTCGGGACTAGCGGGAGTATCTCAGTATTTT. Protein product: CASSSGLAGVSQYF.

This clonotype showed up many times. This chain uses TRBV5-1 with TRBJ2-4, with a weak D call TRBD2 (5 bases). V was trimmed by 2 bases and J by 2 bases, leaving 17 bases between them. The CDR3 is 17 residues long. CDR1 and CDR2 (germline): SGHRS, YFSETQ. The CDR3, as DNA: TGCGCCAGCAGCTTTGGCAGGTCCGAGGGTTCCAAAAACATTCAGTACTTC. Protein product: CASSFGRSEGSKNIQYF.

The CDR3 DNA sequence: TGTGCCACCAGTCGTACCGCAACAGATACGCAGTATTTT. Protein sequence: CATSRTATDTQYF. The rearrangement links TRBV24-1 to TRBJ2-3; D remains unclear. Germline CDR1 KGHDR, CDR2 SFDVKD. The CDR3 loop spans 13 amino acids. Trimming took 6 bases from V and 3 from J, leaving 9 bases between them.

The chain recombines TRBV5-1 with TRBJ1-4; 10 bases match TRBD1. This CDR3 comprises 15 residues. Per germline, CDR1 SGHRS and CDR2 YFSETQ. Trimming cost V 3 bases and J 9 bases; bases outside gene matches: 8. The DNA for the CDR3 is TGCGCCAGCAGCTCCCAACCGGGACAGGGGAAAAAACTGTTTTTT. Translating gives CASSSQPGQGKKLFF. The whole variable domain, filled in from reference TRBV5-1 and TRBJ1-4, reads KAGVTQTPRYLIKTRGQQVTLSCSPISGHRSVSWYQQTPGQGLQFLFEYFSETQRNKGNFPGRFSGRQFSNSRSEMNVSTLELGDSALYLCASSSQPGQGKKLFFGSGTQLSVL.

This clonotype occurred many times. The rearrangement links TRBV18 to TRBJ1-1; no clear D gene. Germline V lookup: CDR1 KGHSH, CDR2 LQKENI. The CDR3 covers 14 residues. V shed 2 bases and J shed 4 bases, with 11 bases lying between them. As DNA, the CDR3 is TGTGCCAGCTCACCAGGATCTGTCTTCACTGAAGCTTTCTTT. Residues: CASSPGSVFTEAFF.

This chain links TRBV20-1 with TRBJ2-7; 9 bases line up with TRBD1. V shed 0 bases, J shed 2 bases, and the junction held 5 bases outside the gene matches. The CDR3 covers 15 residues. Per germline, CDR1 DFQATT and CDR2 SNEGSKA (reference sequence). The DNA of the CDR3 is TGCAGTGCTAGAGATTTCGGACAGGGGACCTACGAGCAGTACTTC. This sequence encodes CSARDFGQGTYEQYF.

This clonotype was seen at least ten times. J is TRBJ2-7 and V is TRBV5-1, with 13 bases matching TRBD2. With V trimmed by 6 bases and J by 5 bases, 5 bases remained unmatched. Germline assignment: CDR1 SGHRS and CDR2 YFSETQ. The CDR3 length is 14 residues. The CDR3 here is CASTLGLAGDEQYF. CDR3 nucleotide sequence: TGCGCCAGCACCCTTGGACTAGCGGGAGACGAGCAGTACTTC.